The present TCR beta chain was sequenced within a study of chemoradiotherapy in HPV16-positive cancers. Findings and limits, study-wide: Non-HPV-specific T cells did not expand in tumors during treatment, whereas candidate HPV-specific clones and E7-related motifs did. Only a couple of HPV16-positive patients supplied the functional HPV-specificity definition.

The CDR3 loop spans 15 amino acids. V lost 1 base, J lost 6 bases, and 12 bases lay in between. Germline-derived CDR1 and CDR2 are SGHTA and FQGNSA. To note about this clone: Its antigen is not known.

Generated by immunoSEQ multiplex PCR, the TCRdb table keeps only in-frame clones and is missing some. The table includes more than 35,000 clones, under 80% detected once. The chain uses TRBV7-2 and TRBJ1-4; D may be TRBD1 (6 bases). The clonotype was recovered from a human donor with HPV-associated anogenital cancer. This sample comprised blood, obtained from a patient who underwent chemoradiotherapy. The CDR3 nucleotides are TGTGCCAGCAGCTTAGGAGGGACATGGTATGAAAAACTGTTTTTT. It codes for CASSLGGTWYEKLFF.